The 26 T cell receptor beta chains reported below all come from one sample, sequenced in a study of T cell responses to AZD1222 COVID-19 vaccine. Sequenced by immunoSEQ multiplex PCR; TCRdb stores in-frame clones only, minus some. The sample lists under 150,000 clones, about nine tenths occurring once. Specimen: peripheral blood, collected 28 days after the second AZD1222 dose. The receptors shown here come from an adult who received the AZD1222 COVID-19 vaccine.

This chain joins TRBV6-2 or TRBV6-3 and TRBJ2-2, with 16 bases identical to TRBD2. After removal of 6 bases from V and 5 bases from J, the junction contained 24 bases not matched to a gene. CDR1 and CDR2 (germline): MNHEY, SVGEGT. CDR3 size: 23 residues. CDR3: CASSRVPGQGLAGGPLRTGELFF. CDR3 sequence (DNA): TGTGCCAGCAGCCGCGTCCCGGGACAGGGACTAGCGGGAGGGCCCTTGAGAACCGGGGAGCTGTTTTTT.

This clone was detected once. The chain links TRBV6-1 to TRBJ1-1; D gene uncertain. Germline V gives CDR1 MNHNS, CDR2 SASEGT. Trimming stripped 3 bases from V and 1 base from J, with 12 bases between. The length of the CDR3 is 15 residues. Here the CDR3 DNA reads TGTGCCAGCAGTGACCAAGGGCCGGGGAACACTGAAGCTTTCTTT. Protein: CASSDQGPGNTEAFF.

V is TRBV7-9 and J is TRBJ2-5; 8 bases are a match to TRBD1. The CDR3 loop spans 17 amino acids. V was clipped by 0 bases and J by 4 bases; unmatched bases: 10. Germline V gene sequence: CDR1 SEHNR, CDR2 FQNEAQ (reference sequence). The CDR3 loop is CASSLALGQGAGETQYF. Written as DNA, the CDR3 is TGTGCCAGCAGCTTAGCGCTGGGGCAGGGGGCAGGAGAGACCCAGTACTTC. The variable domain in full, with the rest retrieved from reference TRBV7-9 and TRBJ2-5, is DTGVSQNPRHKITKRGQNVTFRCDPISEHNRLYWYRQTLGQGPEFLTYFQNEAQLEKSRLLSDRFSAERPKGSFSTLEIQRTEQGDSAMYLCASSLALGQGAGETQYFGPGTRLLVL.

The rearrangement joins TRBV5-1 to TRBJ2-7; D perhaps matches TRBD2 (6 bases). The length of the CDR3 is 14 residues. Germline V gene lookup returns CDR1 SGHRS and CDR2 YFSETQ. The V gene lost 0 bases and the J gene lost 3 bases, with 10 bases spanning the gap. The CDR3 spells CASSLEWGGYEQYF. The CDR3 region has the DNA TGCGCCAGCAGCTTGGAGTGGGGAGGCTACGAGCAGTACTTC.

V is TRBV14 and J is TRBJ1-4, with TRBD1 as a possible D gene (5 bases). CDR3 length: 15 amino acids. Germline CDR1 SGHDN, CDR2 FVKESK. Trimming removed 6 bases from V and 7 bases from J, with 18 bases in between. CDR3 coding DNA: TGTGCCAGCAGTCCGGGGAGGGGTGTTTTTGAAAAACTGTTTTTT. Translating gives CASSPGRGVFEKLFF.

In its sample, this clone was seen a few times. The chain employs TRBV11-2 and TRBJ1-5; 9 bases align to TRBD1. CDR3 size: 15 residues. Germline CDR1 SGHAT, CDR2 FQNNGV. Trimming cost V 5 bases and J 6 bases; bases outside gene matches: 8. The CDR3 region is CASSRGGTGFQPQHF. CDR3 bases: TGTGCCAGCAGCCGGGGGGGGACAGGGTTTCAGCCCCAGCATTTT.

V and J are TRBV5-4 and TRBJ1-3, with D perhaps matching TRBD1 (6 bases). Trimming cost V 3 bases and J 0 bases, with 10 bases left between them. Germline V CDR1 and CDR2: SGHNT, YYREEE (reference sequence). CDR3 length: 15 residues. CDR3 sequence (DNA): TGTGCCAGCAGCTCACAGGGATTCTCTGGAAACACCATATATTTT. This encodes CASSSQGFSGNTIYF.

This rearrangement joins TRBV6-5 to TRBJ1-5, with 7 positions matching TRBD1. The CDR3 has 15 amino acids. Germline CDR1 and CDR2: MNHEY and SVGAGI. With 5 bases clipped from V and 1 base from J, the junction kept 5 bases outside the gene matches. The CDR3 here is CASSRTGGSNQPQHF. DNA of the CDR3: TGTGCCAGCAGTCGGACAGGAGGGAGCAATCAGCCCCAGCATTTT.

This rearrangement joins TRBV7-9 to TRBJ1-2; D is uncertain. Germline V gene data show CDR1 as SEHNR and CDR2 as FQNEAQ (reference sequence). The CDR3 is 14 residues long. The V end was cut by 3 bases, the J end by 2 bases, with 10 bases between. The CDR3 sequence is CASSLTAANYGYTF. CDR3 bases: TGTGCCAGCAGCTTGACGGCGGCGAACTATGGCTACACCTTC.

The V call is TRBV28, the J call TRBJ2-5; D is uncertain. CDR1 is MDHEN and CDR2 is SYDVKM in the germline V gene. The CDR3 spans 11 residues. V lost 6 bases and J 7 bases, leaving 9 bases between the germline ends. CDR3 residues: CASSPRSTQYF. DNA for the CDR3: TGTGCCAGCAGCCCTAGGTCGACCCAGTACTTC.

DNA of the CDR3: TGCAGTGCTTCGGACAATTACGAGCAGTACTTC. Translation gives CSASDNYEQYF. The rearrangement uses TRBV20-1 and TRBJ2-7; D might be TRBD1 (5 bases). Trimming pared 5 bases from V and 4 bases from J, leaving 9 bases between. Germline V gene sequence: CDR1 DFQATT, CDR2 SNEGSKA (reference sequence). The CDR3 is made up of 11 amino acids.

The chain uses TRBV19 and TRBJ1-4; 7 bases fit TRBD1. This CDR3 is 16 amino acids long. CDR1 LNHDA and CDR2 SQIVND come from the germline V gene (reference sequence). Losses at the gene ends were 6 bases for V and 5 bases for J; bases not matched to a gene: 12. The CDR3 region is CASSPGQALTNEKLFF. The CDR3 region has the DNA TGTGCCAGTAGCCCCGGACAGGCCCTTACGAATGAAAAACTGTTTTTT. Looking up the rest from reference TRBV19 and TRBJ1-4 gives the full variable domain: DGGITQSPKYLFRKEGQNVTLSCEQNLNHDAMYWYRQDPGQGLRLIYYSQIVNDFQKGDIAEGYSVSREKKESFPLTVTSAQKNPTAFYLCASSPGQALTNEKLFFGSGTQLSVL.

This clone was seen more than once but under ten times. The V and J genes are TRBV10-3 and TRBJ1-5; D call uncertain. Germline lookup yields CDR1 ENHRY and CDR2 SYGVKD. The CDR3 is made up of 12 amino acids. With 3 bases removed from V and 3 bases from J, the gap between germline ends came to 3 bases. The CDR3 is CAISEINQPQHF. CDR3 coding DNA: TGTGCCATCAGTGAAATCAATCAGCCCCAGCATTTT.

This chain joins TRBV28 and TRBJ2-7; TRBD2 aligns across 8 bases. V was pared by 3 bases and J by 0 bases, with 7 bases of the junction left unmatched. Germline values: CDR1 MDHEN, CDR2 SYDVKM. CDR3 length: 16 amino acids. CDR3 sequence (DNA): TGTGCCAGCAGTTTTCTACTAGCGGAGCTCTCCTACGAGCAGTACTTC. Its protein product is CASSFLLAELSYEQYF.

The chain couples TRBV18 to TRBJ2-1; D gene ambiguous. The germline gives CDR1 KGHSH, CDR2 LQKENI. The ends were cut back, 3 bases at V and 6 bases at J, with 12 bases in the middle. The CDR3 extends over 14 amino acids. The CDR3 DNA is TGTGCCAGCTCACCTCGGAACGTTCGCAATGAGCAGTTCTTC. This sequence encodes CASSPRNVRNEQFF.

The CDR3 DNA reads as TGTGCCACCGTCCGTGCAGGGAATGAAAAACTGTTTTTT. Translated, it gives CATVRAGNEKLFF. J is TRBJ1-4 and V is TRBV6-5, with D possibly matching TRBD1 (5 bases). Deletions cut 10 bases from V and 5 bases from J, with 14 bases between. This CDR3 spans 13 amino acids. CDR1 and CDR2 from the germline V gene are MNHEY and SVGAGI.

The chain employs TRBV6-5 and TRBJ1-2; possibly TRBD1 for D (5 bases). The V gene lost 5 bases and the J gene lost 8 bases, with 15 bases spanning the gap. The CDR3 consists of 13 residues. Germline CDR1 reads MNHEY; CDR2 reads SVGAGI. CDR3 in amino acids: CASSRDSLSGYTF. In DNA, the CDR3 is TGTGCCAGCAGTCGGGACTCTCTCAGCGGCTACACCTTC.

The V gene is TRBV30, the J gene TRBJ2-1; 8 bases agree with TRBD2. Germline loops: CDR1 GTSNPN, CDR2 SVGIG (reference sequence). The CDR3 length is 14 residues. V trimming: 4 bases; J trimming: 4 bases; junction bases outside the gene matches: 6. CDR3 sequence (DNA): TGTGCCTGGAAGGCGGGAGGCGTTTACAATGAGCAGTTCTTC. This translates into CAWKAGGVYNEQFF. Combining the CDR3 with reference TRBV30 and TRBJ2-1 gives the whole variable domain SQTIHQWPATLVQPVGSPLSLECTVEGTSNPNLYWYRQAAGRGLQLLFYSVGIGQISSEVPQNLSASRPQDRQFILSSKKLLLSDSGFYLCAWKAGGVYNEQFFGPGTRLTVL.

V usage is TRBV12-3 or TRBV12-4 and J usage is TRBJ1-2; 9 positions match TRBD1. CDR3 length: 13 residues. The V segment lost 1 base and the J segment 8 bases; nucleotides outside the gene matches: 2. This CDR3 is CASSLGTGVGYTF. The DNA for the CDR3 is TGTGCCAGCAGTTTAGGGACAGGGGTCGGCTACACCTTC.

CDR3 nucleotides: TGTGCCAGCAGACTCCAGGGAGCCAAAAACATTCAGTACTTC. It yields the protein CASRLQGAKNIQYF. The J gene is TRBJ2-4, the V gene TRBV3-1 (or the pseudogene TRBV3-2), with D possibly matching TRBD1 (5 bases). Per germline, CDR1 LGHDT and CDR2 YNNKEL (reference sequence). CDR3 size: 14 residues. V lost 6 bases, J lost 0 bases, and 9 bases lay in between.

This chain links TRBV19 with TRBJ1-5; 8 positions match TRBD1. This CDR3 region has 15 residues. With 3 bases clipped from V and 6 bases from J, the junction kept 7 bases outside the gene matches. Germline CDR1 and CDR2: LNHDA and SQIVND (reference sequence). As DNA, the CDR3 is TGTGCCAGTAGTATGCAACAGGGGGGAGCTCAGCCCCAGCATTTT. This translates into CASSMQQGGAQPQHF.

The gene calls are TRBV28 and TRBJ2-7; D is perhaps TRBD1 (6 bases). V was trimmed by 4 bases and J by 3 bases, leaving 19 bases between them. This CDR3 region has 16 residues. Germline V CDR1 and CDR2: MDHEN, SYDVKM. CDR3 region: CASSSQQGAGLYEQYF. CDR3 bases: TGTGCCAGCAGTTCCCAACAGGGTGCGGGTCTCTACGAGCAGTACTTC. Together with reference TRBV28 and TRBJ2-7, the CDR3 gives the full variable domain: DVKVTQSSRYLVKRTGEKVFLECVQDMDHENMFWYRQDPGLGLRLIYFSYDVKMKEKGDIPEGYSVSREKKERFSLILESASTNQTSMYLCASSSQQGAGLYEQYFGPGTRLTVT.

The V gene is TRBV30, the J gene TRBJ1-2; D ambiguous. Between the trimmed V and J ends, which lost 0 bases and 3 bases, there was a span of 11 bases. This CDR3 spans 14 amino acids. Germline V gene lookup returns CDR1 GTSNPN and CDR2 SVGIG (reference sequence). In DNA form, the CDR3 reads TGTGCCTGGAGTGTACTGGGGAGGGACTATGGCTACACCTTC. Amino acids: CAWSVLGRDYGYTF. The full variable domain, completed using reference TRBV30 and TRBJ1-2, is SQTIHQWPATLVQPVGSPLSLECTVEGTSNPNLYWYRQAAGRGLQLLFYSVGIGQISSEVPQNLSASRPQDRQFILSSKKLLLSDSGFYLCAWSVLGRDYGYTFGSGTRLTVV.

The J gene is TRBJ2-2, the V gene TRBV6-5; D is unclear. CDR3 length equals 15 residues. Germline V gene sequence: CDR1 MNHEY, CDR2 SVGAGI. Trimming pared 5 bases from V and 4 bases from J, leaving 14 bases between. CDR3 nucleotide sequence: TGTGCCAGCAGTCCCTACCAAGGTAGCACCGGGGAGCTGTTTTTT. Its translation: CASSPYQGSTGELFF.

The count of this clone is one. The V and J genes are TRBV7-3 and TRBJ2-2, with TRBD2 matching 16 bases. The CDR3 totals 20 residues. CDR1 SGHTA and CDR2 FQGTGA come from the germline V gene. The trim removed 1 base at V and 4 bases at J, leaving 9 bases unmatched. The CDR3 DNA follows: TGTGCCAGCAGCTTAATAAGCGGGACTAGCGGGAGGGCCGGCACCGGGGAGCTGTTTTTT. Protein product: CASSLISGTSGRAGTGELFF.

The chain uses TRBV28 and TRBJ2-2; 11 nucleotides line up with TRBD1. The V gene's germline CDR1 is MDHEN and CDR2 SYDVKM. This CDR3 comprises 16 residues. After removal of 7 bases from V and 4 bases from J, the junction contained 8 bases not matched to a gene. The CDR3 spells CASKGSGTGGTGELFF. The CDR3 nucleotides are TGTGCCAGCAAGGGTTCCGGGACAGGGGGCACCGGGGAGCTGTTTTTT.